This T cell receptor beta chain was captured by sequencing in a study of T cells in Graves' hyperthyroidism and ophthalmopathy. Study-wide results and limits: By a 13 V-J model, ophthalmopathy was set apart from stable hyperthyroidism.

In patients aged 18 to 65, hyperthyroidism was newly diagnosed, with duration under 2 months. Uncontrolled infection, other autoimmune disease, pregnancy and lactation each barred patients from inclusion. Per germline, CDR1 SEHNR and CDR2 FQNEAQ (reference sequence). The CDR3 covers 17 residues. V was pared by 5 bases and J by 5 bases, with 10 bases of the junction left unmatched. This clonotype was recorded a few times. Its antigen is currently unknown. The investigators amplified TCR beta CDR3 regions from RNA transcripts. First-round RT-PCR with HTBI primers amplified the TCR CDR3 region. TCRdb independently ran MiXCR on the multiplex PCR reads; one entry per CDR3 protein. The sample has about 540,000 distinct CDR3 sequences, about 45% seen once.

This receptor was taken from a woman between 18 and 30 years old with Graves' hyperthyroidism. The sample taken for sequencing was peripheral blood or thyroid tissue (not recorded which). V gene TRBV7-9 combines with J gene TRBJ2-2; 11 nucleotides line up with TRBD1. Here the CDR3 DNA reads TGTGCCAGCAGCGCCCGGACAGGGGGCGCACAAACCGGGGAGCTGTTTTTT. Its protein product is CASSARTGGAQTGELFF.